The T cell receptor beta chain described here comes from a study of beta chain features in type 1 diabetes. Concerning this clone: The antigen is undetermined.

Germline CDR1 and CDR2: SGHRS and YFSETQ. This CDR3 has 15 amino acids. V lost 3 bases, J lost 7 bases, and 8 bases stayed unmatched. Study-wide points: There was no resolution here of whether HLA type influences TCRB rearrangement. Fewer junction insertions and more nucleotide deletions appeared in type 1 diabetes patients.

Reverse transcribing all isolated RNA meant expressed TCRB transcripts were sequenced. Regulatory, naive and central memory T cell samples averaged about 3.5 million reads. Here immunoSEQ multiplex PCR was the method, and the copy in TCRdb shows in-frame clones only, minus some. The sample includes approximately 60,000 clones, about 60% of them seen just once. Based on CD45RO/CCR7/CD25/CD127/CD95/CD27, CD4+ regulatory, stem cell-like memory, naive and central memory cells were sorted. The sample was Tregs from blood. This chain links TRBV5-1 with TRBJ2-1, with TRBD1 identical over 9 bases. This TCR was sampled from a woman aged 18-30 years in good health. In nucleotides, the CDR3 is TGCGCCAGCAGCTATTCCACAGGGGGCTTGAATGAGCAGTTCTTC. Amino acids: CASSYSTGGLNEQFF. The complete variable domain, with remaining parts taken from reference TRBV5-1 and TRBJ2-1, reads KAGVTQTPRYLIKTRGQQVTLSCSPISGHRSVSWYQQTPGQGLQFLFEYFSETQRNKGNFPGRFSGRQFSNSRSEMNVSTLELGDSALYLCASSYSTGGLNEQFFGPGTRLTVL.